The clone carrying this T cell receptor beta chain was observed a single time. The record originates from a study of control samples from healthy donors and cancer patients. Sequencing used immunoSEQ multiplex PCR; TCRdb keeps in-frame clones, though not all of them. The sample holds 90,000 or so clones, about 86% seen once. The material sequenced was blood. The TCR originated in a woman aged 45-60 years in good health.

The CDR3 reads CASSQKGRSYNEQFF. The CDR3 nucleotides are TGTGCCAGCAGCCAAAAGGGGCGCTCCTACAATGAGCAGTTCTTC. This chain uses TRBV14 with TRBJ2-1; possibly TRBD1 for D (5 bases). The CDR3 is made up of 15 amino acids. The germline V and J ends were trimmed by 2 bases and 0 bases, with 8 bases remaining between them. Germline V gene data show CDR1 as SGHDN and CDR2 as FVKESK.